This TCR beta chain was captured in a study of blood T cell repertoires in COVID-19. Study as a whole: Sites in the United States, Italy and Spain provided acute and convalescent COVID-19 samples.

V lost 0 bases to trimming and J lost 1 base, with 15 bases between them. Germline CDR1 reads LNHNV; CDR2 reads YYDKDF (reference sequence). This CDR3 has 17 residues. In the study's own analysis: Nucleated cell number was recorded as an estimate derived from reference gene primer amplification. Here immunoSEQ multiplex PCR was the method, and the copy in TCRdb shows in-frame clones only, minus some. That table is the source of V, J and clone size, and D and trimming were worked out from the DNA. The table shows hundreds of thousands of clones, with about 90% occurring only once. Material: peripheral blood. The chain combines TRBV15 with TRBJ1-1, with D possibly matching TRBD1 (6 bases). The sequence was collected from a woman under 30 who had recovered from COVID-19. CDR3 sequence reads: CATSRDTGFSRNTEAFF. The CDR3 DNA reads as TGTGCCACCAGCAGAGACACAGGGTTTTCGAGGAACACTGAAGCTTTCTTT.